Below are 8 T cell receptor beta chains sequenced from a single sample in a study of beta chain features in type 1 diabetes. Study-wide results and caveats: Significant though moderate, a shortening of TCRB CDR3s appeared in all four CD4+ subsets of Type 1 diabetes patients.

The antigens for these receptors are not known. Reverse transcription of all isolated RNA meant that expressed TCRB transcripts were sequenced. Generated by immunoSEQ multiplex PCR, the TCRdb table keeps only in-frame clones and is missing some. Of some 640,000 clones listed, around an eighth are singletons. Sequencing input: naive CD4+ T cells from blood. The receptor source for this set is a man between 18 and 35 years old with type 1 diabetes.

On this clone itself: Other DNA sequences in this specimen translate into the identical CDR3. This chain uses TRBV7-2 with TRBJ2-6; D might be TRBD2 (5 bases). Trimming cost V 7 bases and J 1 base, with 11 bases left between them. Germline V CDR1 and CDR2: SGHTA, FQGNSA. This CDR3 has 15 amino acids. The CDR3 DNA follows: TGTGCCAGCACCCAACGAGGGTCTGGGGCCAACGTCCTGACTTTC. It encodes CASTQRGSGANVLTF.

Here the CDR3 reads CASTGTGYGYTF. The CDR3 bases are TGTGCCAGCACCGGGACAGGCTATGGCTACACCTTC. The chain recombines TRBV28 with TRBJ1-2; 8 bases line up with TRBD1. This CDR3 has 12 amino acids. Germline CDR1 is MDHEN and CDR2 is SYDVKM. V gave up 7 bases and J gave up 4 bases; unmatched junction bases: 2.

This clone showed up just a few times. The chain combines TRBV4-2 with TRBJ1-2; D not resolved. The CDR3 runs 15 residues. V was shortened by 1 base and J by 7 bases, with 16 bases between the two germline ends. Germline CDR1 LGHNA, CDR2 YNFKEQ. Here the CDR3 reads CASSQAGRVVGGYTF. As DNA, the CDR3 is TGTGCCAGCAGCCAAGCGGGAAGGGTTGTAGGTGGCTACACCTTC.

V usage is TRBV20-1 and J usage is TRBJ2-3, with unresolved D. CDR3 length: 10 amino acids. Germline V gene sequence: CDR1 DFQATT, CDR2 SNEGSKA (reference sequence). Trimming stripped 3 bases from V and 8 bases from J, with 6 bases between. In DNA form, the CDR3 reads TGCAGTGCTAGTTACGGTACGCAGTATTTT. It is translated as CSASYGTQYF.

This clone has a handful of counts. The chain carries TRBV7-2 and TRBJ2-5; possibly TRBD1 or TRBD2 for D (5 bases each). V was cut by 5 bases and J by 3 bases, with 10 bases left in between. This CDR3 region has 13 residues. Germline V gene lookup returns CDR1 SGHTA and CDR2 FQGNSA. The CDR3 loop reads CASSRRGEETQYF. DNA for the CDR3: TGTGCCAGCAGCCGTAGAGGGGAAGAGACCCAGTACTTC.

This clone was seen a handful of times. This chain uses TRBV15 with TRBJ2-4, with D hard to call. The germline V gene has CDR1 LNHNV and CDR2 YYDKDF (reference sequence). Trimming cost V 4 bases and J 0 bases, with 10 bases left between them. This CDR3 contains 15 residues. The CDR3 loop is CATSTGKLAKNIQYF. The CDR3 DNA sequence: TGTGCCACCAGCACAGGCAAATTAGCCAAAAACATTCAGTACTTC. The full variable domain, completed using reference TRBV15 and TRBJ2-4, is DAMVIQNPRYQVTQFGKPVTLSCSQTLNHNVMYWYQQKSSQAPKLLFHYYDKDFNNEADTPDNFQSRRPNTSFCFLDIRSPGLGDTAMYLCATSTGKLAKNIQYFGAGTRLSVL.

In this sample, this clone turned up a few times. The CDR3 bases are TGCGCCAGCAGCTTGGCAGAGCCCTACGAGCAGTACTTC. This translates into CASSLAEPYEQYF. This chain connects TRBV5-1 to TRBJ2-7; no firm D call. CDR1 is SGHRS, CDR2 YFSETQ, per germline. CDR3 length: 13 residues. Deletions cut 0 bases from V and 2 bases from J, with 6 bases between.

This clone was observed a handful of times. The chain couples TRBV4-3 to TRBJ2-3; 13 nucleotides agree with TRBD2. This CDR3 spans 18 amino acids. CDR1 and CDR2 (germline): LGHNA, YSLEER. V was clipped by 4 bases and J by 0 bases; unmatched bases: 7. CDR3 protein: CASSPGTSGDLSTDTQYF. The CDR3 DNA reads TGCGCCAGCAGCCCGGGGACTAGCGGGGACTTGAGCACAGATACGCAGTATTTT.